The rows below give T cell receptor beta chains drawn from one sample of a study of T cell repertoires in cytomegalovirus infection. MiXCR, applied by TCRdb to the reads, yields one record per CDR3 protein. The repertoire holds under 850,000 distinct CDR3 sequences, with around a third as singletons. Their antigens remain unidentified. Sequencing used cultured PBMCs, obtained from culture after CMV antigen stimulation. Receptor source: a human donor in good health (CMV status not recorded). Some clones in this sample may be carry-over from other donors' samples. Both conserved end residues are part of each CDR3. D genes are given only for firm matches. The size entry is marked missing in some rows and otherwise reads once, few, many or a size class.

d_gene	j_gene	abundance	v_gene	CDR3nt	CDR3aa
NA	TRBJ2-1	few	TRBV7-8	TGTGCCAGCAGCATGACGTGGCAGGGCTACAATGAGCAGTTCTTC	CASSMTWQGYNEQFF
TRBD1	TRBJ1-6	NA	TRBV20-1	TGCAGTGCTAGAGACGGACAGGCCCTCACCTTTTCACCCCTCCACTTT	CSARDGQALTFSPLHF
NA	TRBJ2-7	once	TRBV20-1	TGCAGTGGTATCCCTGGCTCGGGATCCTACGAGCAGTACTTC	CSGIPGSGSYEQYF
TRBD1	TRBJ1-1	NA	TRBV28	TGTGCCAGCAGTTTACCGAGGACAGGGCGTACTGAAGCTTTCTTT	CASSLPRTGRTEAFF
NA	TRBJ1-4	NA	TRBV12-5	TGTGCTAGTGGTTTGGTTAAGAGGACGGAGGGAGAAAAACTGTTTTTT	CASGLVKRTEGEKLFF
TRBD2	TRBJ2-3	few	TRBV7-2	TGTGCCAGCAGCCTAGGAGTACTCCGCGGGAGGGCCACAGATACGCAGTATTTT	CASSLGVLRGRATDTQYF
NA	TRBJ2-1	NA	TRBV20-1	TGCAGTGCTGAGGGTCGCGGGGGCGGGAGAGAGACTTTAAGCTCCTACAATGAGCAGTTCTTC	CSAEGRGGGRETLSSYNEQFF
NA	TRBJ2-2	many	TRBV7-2	TGTGCCAGCAGCTTCGGACTCCTGGGCACCGGGGAGCTGTTTTTT	CASSFGLLGTGELFF
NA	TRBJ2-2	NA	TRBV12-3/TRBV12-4	TGTGCCAGCACTCAGGCGAACACCGGGGAGCTGTTTTTT	CASTQANTGELFF
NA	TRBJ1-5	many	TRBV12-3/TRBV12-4	TGTGCCAGCACCCCGGGACGTTATCAGCCCCAGCATTTT	CASTPGRYQPQHF
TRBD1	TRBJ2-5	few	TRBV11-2	TGTGCCAGCAGCTTCACAGGGGCACAAGAGACCCAGTACTTC	CASSFTGAQETQYF
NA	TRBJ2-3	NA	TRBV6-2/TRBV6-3	TGTGCCAGCAGTTACTCCGCAGGGAGCACAGATACGCAGTATTTT	CASSYSAGSTDTQYF
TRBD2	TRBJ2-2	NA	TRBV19	TGTGCCAGTAGCAAACTGCGACTAGCGGGAGGGGACGGCGGGGAGCTGTTTTTT	CASSKLRLAGGDGGELFF
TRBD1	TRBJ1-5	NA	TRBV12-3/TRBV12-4	TGTGCCAGCAAGACACAGGGGGAACAGCCCCAGCATTTT	CASKTQGEQPQHF
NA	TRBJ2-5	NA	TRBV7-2	TGTGCCAGCAGCTTTCTAGCGTTCGGAGAGACCCAGTACTTC	CASSFLAFGETQYF
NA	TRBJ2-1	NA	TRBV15	TGTGCCACCAGCAGAGACCTGGGACATTCGAATGAGCAGTTCTTC	CATSRDLGHSNEQFF
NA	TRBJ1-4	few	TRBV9	TGTGCCAGCAGCGTAGGCCCGGCCCTTAATGAAAAACTGTTTTTT	CASSVGPALNEKLFF
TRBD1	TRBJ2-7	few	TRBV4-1	TGCGCCAGCAGCCCCACCGGGACAGGTAGATCCTACGAGCAGTACTTC	CASSPTGTGRSYEQYF
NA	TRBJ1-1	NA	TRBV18	TGTGCCAGCTCACCACCGATCCGATCCACTGAAGCTTTCTTT	CASSPPIRSTEAFF
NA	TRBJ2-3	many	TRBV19	TGTGCCAGTAGTATCAATTCCGGGCAGAATACAGATACGCAGTATTTT	CASSINSGQNTDTQYF
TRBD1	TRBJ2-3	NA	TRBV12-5	TGTGCTAGTGGTACACCGGGACAGGGACGCACAGATACGCAGTATTTT	CASGTPGQGRTDTQYF
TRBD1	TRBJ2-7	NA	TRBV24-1	TGTGCCACCAGTGACGGACAGGGGTCGGGTTACGAGCAGTACTTC	CATSDGQGSGYEQYF
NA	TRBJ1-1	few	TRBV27	TGTGCCAGCAGTCCCTGGCAGAACACTGAAGCTTTCTTT	CASSPWQNTEAFF
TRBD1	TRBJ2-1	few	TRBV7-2	TGTGCCAGCAGCCCCCGTGGGGACAGGGTTCTCAATGAGCAGTTCTTC	CASSPRGDRVLNEQFF
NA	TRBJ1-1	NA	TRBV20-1	TGCAGTGCTAGACGCTTCGGGCAGGGGCGAGGCACTGAAGCTTTCTTT	CSARRFGQGRGTEAFF
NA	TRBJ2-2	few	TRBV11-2	TGTGCCAGCAGCCCAGCCCGTCACACCGGGGAGCTGTTTTTT	CASSPARHTGELFF
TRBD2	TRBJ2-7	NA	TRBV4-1	TGCGCCAGCAGCCCCCTGGGGAGGGGCGATAGCTACGAGCAGTACTTC	CASSPLGRGDSYEQYF
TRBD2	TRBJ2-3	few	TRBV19	TGTGCCAGTAGTCAAACCCGCGGACTAGCGGGAGGGGAAGATACGCAGTATTTT	CASSQTRGLAGGEDTQYF
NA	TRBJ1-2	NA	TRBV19	TGTGCCAGTAGTTCCGCCGAGAGATATGGCTACACCTTC	CASSSAERYGYTF
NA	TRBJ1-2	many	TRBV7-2	TGTGCCAGCAGCTTATCGCGGGACTCTTATAACTATGGCTACACCTTC	CASSLSRDSYNYGYTF
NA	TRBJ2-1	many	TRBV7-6	TGTGCCAGCAGCTTAGCCGCATTTAAAGGGGACAATGAGCAGTTCTTC	CASSLAAFKGDNEQFF
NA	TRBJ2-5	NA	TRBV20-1	TGCAGTGCTAGAGAGAGCAGGTTTAACGGGAAGACCCAGTACTTC	CSARESRFNGKTQYF
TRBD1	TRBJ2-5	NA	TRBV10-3	TGTGCCATCAGGGAAGGGGGCTCGGAGACCCAGTACTTC	CAIREGGSETQYF
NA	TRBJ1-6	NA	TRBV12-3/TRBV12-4	TGTGCCAGCAGTTTAGGGGCAGGCGACAGCTCCTATAATTCACCCCTCCACTTT	CASSLGAGDSSYNSPLHF